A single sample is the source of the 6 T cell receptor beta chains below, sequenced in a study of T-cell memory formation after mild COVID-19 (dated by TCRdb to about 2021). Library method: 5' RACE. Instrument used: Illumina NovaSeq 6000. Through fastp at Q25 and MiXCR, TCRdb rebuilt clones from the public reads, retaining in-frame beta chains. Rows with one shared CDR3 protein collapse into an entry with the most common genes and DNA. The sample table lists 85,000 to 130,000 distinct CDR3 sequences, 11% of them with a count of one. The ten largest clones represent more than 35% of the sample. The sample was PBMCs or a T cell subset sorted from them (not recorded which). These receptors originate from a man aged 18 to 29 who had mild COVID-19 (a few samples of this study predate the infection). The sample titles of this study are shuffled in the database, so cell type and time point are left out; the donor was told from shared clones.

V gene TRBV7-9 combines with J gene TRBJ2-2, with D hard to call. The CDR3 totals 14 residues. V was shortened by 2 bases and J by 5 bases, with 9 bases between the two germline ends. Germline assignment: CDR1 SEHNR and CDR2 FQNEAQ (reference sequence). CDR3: CASSLTPGTGELFF. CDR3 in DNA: TGTGCCAGCAGCTTAACGCCGGGTACCGGGGAGCTGTTTTTT.

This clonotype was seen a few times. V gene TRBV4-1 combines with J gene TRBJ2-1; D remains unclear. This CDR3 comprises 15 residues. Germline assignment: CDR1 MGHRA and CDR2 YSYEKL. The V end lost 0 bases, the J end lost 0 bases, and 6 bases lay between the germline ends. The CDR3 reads CASSQELSSYNEQFF. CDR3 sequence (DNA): TGCGCCAGCAGCCAAGAATTAAGCTCCTACAATGAGCAGTTCTTC.

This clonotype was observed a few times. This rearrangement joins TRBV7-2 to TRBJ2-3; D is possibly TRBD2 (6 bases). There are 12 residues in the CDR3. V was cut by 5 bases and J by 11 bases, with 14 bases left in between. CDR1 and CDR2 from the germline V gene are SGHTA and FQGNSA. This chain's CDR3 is CASSAGTWGQYF. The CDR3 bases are TGTGCCAGCAGCGCCGGGACTTGGGGGCAGTATTTT.

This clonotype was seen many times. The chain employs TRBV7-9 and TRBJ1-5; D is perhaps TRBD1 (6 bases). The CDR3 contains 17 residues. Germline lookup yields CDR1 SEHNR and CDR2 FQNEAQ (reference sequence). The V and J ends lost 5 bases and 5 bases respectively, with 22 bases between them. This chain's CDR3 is CASSDSYGGGLDQPQHF. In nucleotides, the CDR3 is TGTGCCAGCAGCGATTCCTACGGTGGGGGCCTCGATCAGCCCCAGCATTTT.

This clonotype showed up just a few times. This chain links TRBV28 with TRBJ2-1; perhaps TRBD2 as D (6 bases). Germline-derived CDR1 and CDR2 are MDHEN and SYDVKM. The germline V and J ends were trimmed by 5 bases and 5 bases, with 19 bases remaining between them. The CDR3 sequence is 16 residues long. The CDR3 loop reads CASSLRGWGVDNEQFF. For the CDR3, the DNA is TGTGCCAGCAGTCTCCGAGGTTGGGGGGTGGACAATGAGCAGTTCTTC. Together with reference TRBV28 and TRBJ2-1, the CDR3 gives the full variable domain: DVKVTQSSRYLVKRTGEKVFLECVQDMDHENMFWYRQDPGLGLRLIYFSYDVKMKEKGDIPEGYSVSREKKERFSLILESASTNQTSMYLCASSLRGWGVDNEQFFGPGTRLTVL.

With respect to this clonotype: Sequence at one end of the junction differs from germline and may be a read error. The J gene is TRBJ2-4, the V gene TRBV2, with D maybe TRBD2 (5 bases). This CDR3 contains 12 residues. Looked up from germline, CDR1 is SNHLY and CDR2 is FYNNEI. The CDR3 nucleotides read TGTGCCAGCATTGGAAGCGTTGGACTCACAACCTTC. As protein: CASIGSVGLTTF. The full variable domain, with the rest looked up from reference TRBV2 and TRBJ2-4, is EPEVTQTPSHQVTQMGQEVILRCVPISNHLYFYWYRQILGQKVEFLVSFYNNEISEKSEIFDDQFSVERPDGSNFTLKIRSTKLEDSAMYFCASIGSVGLTTFGAGTRLSVL.